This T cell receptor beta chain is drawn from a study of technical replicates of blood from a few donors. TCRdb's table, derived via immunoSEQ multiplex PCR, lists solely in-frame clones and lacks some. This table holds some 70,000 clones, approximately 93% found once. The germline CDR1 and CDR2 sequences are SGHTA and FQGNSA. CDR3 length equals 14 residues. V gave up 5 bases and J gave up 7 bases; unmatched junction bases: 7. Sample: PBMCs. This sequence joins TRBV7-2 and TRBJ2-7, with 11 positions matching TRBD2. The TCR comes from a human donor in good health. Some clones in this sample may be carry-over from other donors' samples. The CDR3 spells CASSQLAGEVEQYF. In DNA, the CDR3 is TGTGCCAGCAGCCAACTAGCGGGAGAGGTGGAGCAGTACTTC.